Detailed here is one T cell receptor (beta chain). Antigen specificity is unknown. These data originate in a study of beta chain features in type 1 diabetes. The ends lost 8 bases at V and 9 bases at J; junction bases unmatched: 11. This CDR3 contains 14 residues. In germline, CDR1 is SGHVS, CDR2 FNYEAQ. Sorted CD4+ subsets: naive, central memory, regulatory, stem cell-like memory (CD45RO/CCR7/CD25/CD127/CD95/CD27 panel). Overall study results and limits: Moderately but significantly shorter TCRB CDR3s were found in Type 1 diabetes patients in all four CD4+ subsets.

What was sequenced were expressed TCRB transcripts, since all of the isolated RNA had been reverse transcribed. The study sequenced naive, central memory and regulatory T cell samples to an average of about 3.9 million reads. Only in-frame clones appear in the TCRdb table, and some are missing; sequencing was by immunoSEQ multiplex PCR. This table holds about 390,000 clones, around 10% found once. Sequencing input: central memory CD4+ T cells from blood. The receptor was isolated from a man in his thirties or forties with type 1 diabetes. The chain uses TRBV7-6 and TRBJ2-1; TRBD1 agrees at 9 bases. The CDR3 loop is CASERGGQGLEQFF. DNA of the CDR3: TGTGCCAGCGAAAGAGGGGGACAGGGACTTGAGCAGTTCTTC.